This paragraph reports one T cell receptor beta chain. The specificity of this receptor is unknown. Per-nucleotide qualities are absent, and no much larger clonotype sits a single base away. Collaborating institutions collected whole blood in K2EDTA tubes following their own protocols. For TCRbeta analysis, collaborator samples were shipped as frozen whole blood, as isolated PBMCs, or as DNA extracted from either sample type. The immunoSEQ Assay, a bias-controlled multiplex PCR, was used to amplify TCRbeta CDR3 regions from genomic DNA. In the source study's methods: The number of nucleated cells in each sample was estimated from the amplification of reference gene primers within the assay. To quantify the absolute abundance of each unique TCRbeta CDR3 rearrangement, sequence reads were collapsed and filtered. For each sample, productive Simpson clonality was calculated as the square root of Simpson's diversity index across productive rearrangements. Here the immuneACCESS table is served through TCRdb, limited to in-frame sequences with V and J called. Missing clones are a known gap in these copies; in checked studies unresolved V genes cover under half, and the rest lacks a known reason. V and J calls and clone size are as listed in that table; D and trimming were resolved from the DNA. Counted in this sample were fewer than 100,000 clones; 85% of them appeared once. Together, the top ten hold 3.8% of the sample.

In the germline V gene, CDR1 corresponds to SGHAT and CDR2 to FQNNGV. V and J are trimmed by 1 base and 4 bases, and the gene matches miss 3 bases of the junction. Reading from cysteine to phenylalanine, the CDR3 counts 15 amino acids. Only the CDR3 DNA is retained, 45 bases long and in frame from the first base. The data are from a study of blood T cell repertoires in COVID-19 (TCRdb year 2020). About the full investigation: Samples covering the acute and convalescent phases of COVID-19 were provided by collaborators in the United States, Italy and Spain. The prospective study material was composed of cDNA or gDNA derived from T cells, B-cell-depleted T cells, or PBMCs. Subjects who had been exposed to COVID-19, were actively infected with it, or had recovered from it provided the deeply sampled blood TCRbeta repertoires that made up the dataset. The repertoires were released in a freely available public database meant as a resource for research on the immune response to SARS-CoV-2. Samples were obtained from the ongoing ImmuneRACE study (first 160 participants) and from 1,000 to 1,500 subjects provided by 6 global collaborators. The sample metadata nearly always contained a de-identified subject ID, COVID-19 status, age in years and sex. Where available, HLA class I and class II types were taken from metadata supplied by the sample provider and were not determined by assay-based typing. The study at large found these results: How much clinical and demographic metadata was included differed by source and by participant, and the metadata was provided uncurated.

The sequenced sample was peripheral blood. This TCR came from a man in his fifties or sixties with acute or convalescent COVID-19. The V gene is TRBV11-2 and the J gene is TRBJ2-7; 11 bases in the middle match TRBD1. The CDR3 region reads CASSLAGQGAYEQYF. The nucleotides read TGTGCCAGCAGCTTAGCCGGACAGGGGGCGTACGAGCAGTACTTC.